Listed here are 4 T cell receptor beta chains from one sample, sequenced in a study of blood T cells in healthy people across ages. It was with a sample-barcoded 5' primer and a J-beta primer mix that a second PCR of roughly 7 to 12 cycles was run. TCRdb fed the 5' RACE reads into MiXCR, producing one record per CDR3 protein. The sample comprises around 900,000 distinct CDR3 sequences, 51% of which are singletons, and about a fifth rests with the top ten. Sequencing was done on a sample of blood. The source is a woman aged 55-70 years in good health.

The chain joins TRBV20-1 to TRBJ2-3; TRBD2 matches 8 bases. The ends lost 2 bases at V and 2 bases at J; junction bases unmatched: 12. CDR1 is DFQATT, CDR2 SNEGSKA, per germline (reference sequence). The CDR3 extends over 17 amino acids. The CDR3 is CSARPQLLAVATDTQYF. The CDR3 nucleotides are TGCAGTGCTAGACCTCAACTACTAGCGGTGGCCACAGATACGCAGTATTTT.

Many counts were recorded for this clonotype. This CDR3 reads CASSLYSTDTQYF. CDR3 sequence (DNA): TGCGCCAGCAGCCTCTACAGCACAGATACGCAGTATTTT. The chain links TRBV4-1 to TRBJ2-3; D remains unclear. V was pared by 4 bases and J by 0 bases, with 5 bases between. CDR1 is MGHRA, CDR2 YSYEKL, per germline. The CDR3 totals 13 residues.

This clonotype has just a few counts. This chain links TRBV7-9 with TRBJ2-3; D gene ambiguous. The CDR3 is 13 residues long. CDR1 SEHNR and CDR2 FQNEAQ come from the germline V gene (reference sequence). Trimming pared 5 bases from V and 3 bases from J, leaving 9 bases between. Here the CDR3 reads CASSPVATDTQYF. As DNA, the CDR3 is TGTGCCAGCAGCCCGGTAGCAACAGATACGCAGTATTTT.

V usage is TRBV28 and J usage is TRBJ2-3; TRBD2 is a possible D gene (6 bases). The CDR3 runs 15 residues. The germline V gene has CDR1 MDHEN and CDR2 SYDVKM. Deletions cut 6 bases from V and 0 bases from J, with 13 bases between. In nucleotides, the CDR3 is TGTGCCAGCAGGCATCCAAGCGGGAGCACAGATACGCAGTATTTT. This translates into CASRHPSGSTDTQYF.